One sample yielded the 29 T cell receptor beta chains listed below, sequenced in a study of regulatory and conventional T cells in RAG deficiency. Genomic DNA came from blood conventional CD4+ T cells gated CD25-low CD127-high. Produced via immunoSEQ multiplex PCR; TCRdb's table is partial and in-frame only. The profile shows roughly 45,000 clones, about nine tenths of them singletons. These data were likewise used in another study, on regulatory T cells. That paper adds: Primers: 52 TRBV forward and 13 TRBJ reverse.

Sequenced: CD4+ effector T cells sorted from blood. The receptors come from a human donor in good health.

The gene calls are TRBV28 and TRBJ1-2; the D gene is possibly TRBD1 (6 bases). The ends were cut back, 6 bases at V and 2 bases at J, with 10 bases in the middle. The CDR3 loop spans 13 amino acids. Germline V gene lookup returns CDR1 MDHEN and CDR2 SYDVKM. The CDR3 region has the DNA TGTGCCAGCAGCGAAGGGGGGAACTATGGCTACACCTTC. This encodes CASSEGGNYGYTF.

This rearrangement joins TRBV5-1 to TRBJ1-1; D is perhaps TRBD1 (5 bases). Trimming shortened V by 0 bases and J by 4 bases, and 13 bases separated the two germline ends. The germline V gene encodes CDR1 SGHRS and CDR2 YFSETQ. There are 15 residues in the CDR3. This CDR3 reads CASSLASRTTTEAFF. For the CDR3, the DNA is TGCGCCAGCAGCTTGGCCTCTCGGACAACCACTGAAGCTTTCTTT. Using reference TRBV5-1 and TRBJ1-1 for the parts outside the CDR3, the full variable domain is KAGVTQTPRYLIKTRGQQVTLSCSPISGHRSVSWYQQTPGQGLQFLFEYFSETQRNKGNFPGRFSGRQFSNSRSEMNVSTLELGDSALYLCASSLASRTTTEAFFGQGTRLTVV.

The genes are TRBV2 and TRBJ2-3; 8 positions agree with TRBD2. Germline CDR1 reads SNHLY; CDR2 reads FYNNEI. This CDR3 has 14 amino acids. V gave up 4 bases and J gave up 5 bases; unmatched junction bases: 5. CDR3 nucleotide sequence: TGTGCCAGCAGTGTTACCAGCGGGGGAGATACGCAGTATTTT. Translation: CASSVTSGGDTQYF. Full variable domain (rest looked up from reference TRBV2 and TRBJ2-3): EPEVTQTPSHQVTQMGQEVILRCVPISNHLYFYWYRQILGQKVEFLVSFYNNEISEKSEIFDDQFSVERPDGSNFTLKIRSTKLEDSAMYFCASSVTSGGDTQYFGPGTRLTVL.

The chain uses TRBV18 and TRBJ2-5; TRBD1 matches 7 bases. Trimming took 5 bases from V and 1 from J; bases not matched to a gene: 10. Germline CDR1 and CDR2: KGHSH and LQKENI. The CDR3 runs 16 residues. CDR3 region: CASSSGQDRPQETQYF. The CDR3 coding sequence is TGTGCCAGCTCATCCGGACAGGACCGGCCCCAAGAGACCCAGTACTTC.

This rearrangement joins TRBV6-1 to TRBJ2-4; tentatively, D is TRBD1 (7 bases). The V and J ends lost 4 bases and 9 bases respectively, with 22 bases between them. The CDR3 is made up of 16 amino acids. The V gene's germline CDR1 is MNHNS and CDR2 SASEGT. DNA of the CDR3: TGTGCCAGCAGTGTGGCAAGGGCGGGACAGACTCTCATTCAGTACTTC. Translation gives CASSVARAGQTLIQYF.

The V and J genes are TRBV19 and TRBJ1-1; D is perhaps TRBD1 (5 bases). The ends were cut back, 6 bases at V and 1 base at J, with 12 bases in the middle. CDR1 and CDR2 from the germline V gene are LNHDA and SQIVND (reference sequence). The CDR3 sequence is 14 residues long. In DNA, the CDR3 is TGTGCCAGTAGGCTGGGGACCTCGAACACTGAAGCTTTCTTT. It codes for CASRLGTSNTEAFF.

CDR3 protein: CASSVGTSGAGELFF. The CDR3 DNA sequence: TGTGCCAGCAGCGTAGGGACTAGCGGGGCCGGGGAGCTGTTTTTT. The J gene is TRBJ2-2, the V gene TRBV9, with 12 bases identical to TRBD2. The CDR3 extends over 15 amino acids. J lost 6 bases, V lost 0 bases, and 0 bases had no gene match. Germline assignment: CDR1 SGDLS and CDR2 YYNGEE.

This clone was found once. V usage is TRBV5-1 and J usage is TRBJ2-5; D unresolved. This CDR3 is 13 amino acids long. The germline V and J ends were trimmed by 0 bases and 1 base, with 4 bases remaining between them. CDR1 SGHRS and CDR2 YFSETQ come from the germline V gene. CDR3 in DNA: TGCGCCAGCAGCTTGGAAAGCCAAGAGACCCAGTACTTC. Translation: CASSLESQETQYF.

The chain employs TRBV6-1 and TRBJ1-6; D gene uncertain. The CDR3 is 16 amino acids. Germline values: CDR1 MNHNS, CDR2 SASEGT. V was clipped by 1 base and J by 9 bases, with 16 bases between them. The CDR3 region is CASSEDPPGGISPLHF. CDR3 sequence (DNA): TGTGCCAGCAGTGAAGATCCTCCAGGTGGGATTTCACCCCTCCACTTT.

This clone came up once. The chain recombines TRBV14 with TRBJ2-2, with D perhaps matching TRBD1 (5 bases). Trimming cost V 4 bases and J 5 bases, with 20 bases left between them. Germline CDR1 is SGHDN and CDR2 is FVKESK. The CDR3 is made up of 17 amino acids. CDR3 sequence: CASSRKHGAISTGELFF. The CDR3 nucleotides are TGTGCCAGCAGCCGAAAGCATGGGGCCATTTCAACCGGGGAGCTGTTTTTT.

The chain combines TRBV11-2 with TRBJ2-6; 9 bases are a match to TRBD1. The CDR3 totals 18 residues. Per the germline V gene, CDR1 is SGHAT and CDR2 is FQNNGV. V lost 1 base to trimming and J lost 0 bases; unmatched junction nucleotides: 4. Here the CDR3 DNA reads TGTGCCAGCAGCTTAGTCTCGGGACAGGGCTCTGGGGCCAACGTCCTGACTTTC. The encoded protein is CASSLVSGQGSGANVLTF.

V and J are TRBV4-1 and TRBJ2-7; perhaps TRBD2 as D (7 bases). V shed 7 bases and J shed 6 bases, with 19 bases lying between them. The CDR3 contains 14 residues. CDR1 and CDR2 from the germline V gene are MGHRA and YSYEKL. CDR3 sequence: CASTIGGGPGEQYF. The CDR3, as DNA: TGCGCCAGCACTATAGGGGGAGGGCCCGGCGAGCAGTACTTC.

V is TRBV7-2 and J is TRBJ2-6, with unresolved D. The CDR3 spans 19 residues. The germline V and J ends were trimmed by 5 bases and 5 bases, with 25 bases remaining between them. Germline V CDR1 and CDR2: SGHTA, FQGNSA. DNA for the CDR3: TGTGCCAGCAGCCTTCAAGGCAGGAGACGACAAAGTCGGGCCAACGTCCTGACTTTC. It codes for CASSLQGRRRQSRANVLTF.

The rearrangement uses TRBV27 and TRBJ2-3; D is unresolved. V dropped 2 bases and J dropped 2 bases, with 20 bases sitting between them. This CDR3 has 18 amino acids. Germline CDR1 and CDR2: MNHEY and SMNVEV (reference sequence). In DNA, the CDR3 is TGTGCCAGCAGTTTAAGGCCCCCCGGTGGTGATCCCACAGATACGCAGTATTTT. Protein sequence: CASSLRPPGGDPTDTQYF.

The V call is TRBV6-5, the J call TRBJ1-2; D gene uncertain. This CDR3 is 13 amino acids long. CDR1 and CDR2 (germline): MNHEY, SVGAGI. V was shortened by 5 bases and J by 4 bases, with 11 bases between the two germline ends. CDR3 in amino acids: CASSAESIYGYTF. As DNA, the CDR3 is TGTGCCAGCAGTGCTGAGAGCATCTATGGCTACACCTTC.

The chain combines TRBV6-5 with TRBJ2-1, with D perhaps assigned TRBD1 or TRBD2 (5 bases each). Germline CDR1 and CDR2: MNHEY and SVGAGI. The V end was cut by 8 bases, the J end by 2 bases, with 13 bases between. The CDR3 extends over 14 amino acids. Here the CDR3 DNA reads TGTGCCAGCTCTAGCCGGGGACCCTACAATGAGCAGTTCTTC. Amino acids: CASSSRGPYNEQFF.

The chain uses TRBV7-9 and TRBJ2-1; tentative D call: TRBD2 (6 bases). V dropped 3 bases and J dropped 4 bases, with 7 bases sitting between them. This CDR3 spans 13 amino acids. From germline, CDR1 is SEHNR and CDR2 FQNEAQ (reference sequence). CDR3 DNA: TGTGCCAGCAGCTTGGGACTTTACAATGAGCAGTTCTTC. Protein: CASSLGLYNEQFF.

This clone appeared a single time. The rearrangement joins TRBV29-1 to TRBJ1-1; D is unresolved. Deletions cut 3 bases from V and 0 bases from J, with 11 bases between. Germline values: CDR1 SQVTM, CDR2 ANQGSEA. This CDR3 is 14 amino acids long. The DNA for the CDR3 is TGCAGCGTTGATGGGCGGCGGGTGAACACTGAAGCTTTCTTT. Translated: CSVDGRRVNTEAFF.

The chain employs TRBV2 and TRBJ1-2, with D uncertain. The V gene's germline CDR1 is SNHLY and CDR2 FYNNEI. The CDR3 runs 13 residues. With 6 bases removed from V and 2 bases from J, the gap between germline ends came to 10 bases. The chain's CDR3 is CASSEHPNYGYTF. The CDR3 nucleotides read TGTGCCAGCAGCGAACACCCAAACTATGGCTACACCTTC.

This chain joins TRBV6-5 and TRBJ2-7; D is ambiguous. Between the trimmed V and J ends, which lost 6 bases and 2 bases, there was a span of 5 bases. Germline V gene lookup returns CDR1 MNHEY and CDR2 SVGAGI. This CDR3 has 11 amino acids. CDR3 residues: CASSDPYEQYF. The CDR3 region has the DNA TGTGCCAGCAGCGATCCCTACGAGCAGTACTTC.

The V call is TRBV7-9, the J call TRBJ2-7, with D possibly being TRBD1 (6 bases). This CDR3 is 16 amino acids long. CDR1 is SEHNR and CDR2 is FQNEAQ in the germline V gene (reference sequence). Trimming removed 5 bases at V and 2 bases at J, with 19 bases between. CDR3 sequence (DNA): TGTGCCAGCAGCCGAAAGAACCAGGGGTTAACCTACGAGCAGTACTTC. It is translated as CASSRKNQGLTYEQYF.

This clone appeared once. The chain has TRBV20-1 and TRBJ1-4; D call uncertain. This CDR3 comprises 11 residues. Germline CDR1 and CDR2: DFQATT and SNEGSKA (reference sequence). Trimming took 0 bases from V and 8 from J, leaving 4 bases between them. As DNA, the CDR3 is TGCAGTGCTAGAGATGGGGAAAAACTGTTTTTT. Translating it yields CSARDGEKLFF.

This chain connects TRBV6-6 to TRBJ2-5; maybe TRBD1 (5 bases). The V end was cut by 2 bases, the J end by 11 bases, with 12 bases between. Germline lookup yields CDR1 MNHNY and CDR2 SVGAGI (reference sequence). The CDR3 runs to 12 residues. This CDR3 reads CASSYTREEQYF. The DNA for the CDR3 is TGTGCCAGCAGTTACACCAGGGAAGAGCAGTACTTC.

This clone turned up a few times. This rearrangement joins TRBV19 to TRBJ1-5, with no clear D. V gave up 1 base and J gave up 7 bases, with 14 bases separating them. The CDR3 loop spans 15 amino acids. CDR1 is LNHDA and CDR2 is SQIVND in the germline V gene (reference sequence). The CDR3: CASSIGTTFYQPQHF. CDR3 nucleotides: TGTGCCAGTAGTATAGGGACCACTTTTTACCAGCCCCAGCATTTT.

This clone was detected only once. J is TRBJ2-5 and V is TRBV5-1, with 8 bases that match TRBD2. Per germline, CDR1 SGHRS and CDR2 YFSETQ. The CDR3 has 13 amino acids. Trimming cost V 2 bases and J 4 bases; bases outside gene matches: 1. The CDR3 loop is CASSFAGGETQYF. The DNA of the CDR3 is TGCGCCAGCAGCTTTGCGGGGGGAGAGACCCAGTACTTC.

The rearrangement joins TRBV7-2 to TRBJ2-7, with 12 bases fitting TRBD2. The germline CDR1 and CDR2 sequences are SGHTA and FQGNSA. V shed 4 bases and J 2 bases; nucleotides not matched to a gene: 9. The CDR3 extends over 17 amino acids. In DNA form, the CDR3 reads TGTGCCAGCAGCTCCGGACTAGCGGGGATTGTAACCTACGAGCAGTACTTC. It yields the protein CASSSGLAGIVTYEQYF.

This chain joins TRBV15 and TRBJ1-3; D may be TRBD1 (6 bases). Germline V CDR1 and CDR2: LNHNV, YYDKDF (reference sequence). The V end was cut by 0 bases, the J end by 0 bases, with 12 bases between. CDR3 size: 17 residues. The CDR3, as DNA: TGTGCCACCAGCAGAGAGACAGGCCTGAGCTCTGGAAACACCATATATTTT. The encoded protein is CATSRETGLSSGNTIYF. Full variable domain (outside the CDR3, taken from reference TRBV15 and TRBJ1-3): DAMVIQNPRYQVTQFGKPVTLSCSQTLNHNVMYWYQQKSSQAPKLLFHYYDKDFNNEADTPDNFQSRRPNTSFCFLDIRSPGLGDTAMYLCATSRETGLSSGNTIYFGEGSWLTVV.

The V and J genes are TRBV11-2 and TRBJ1-1; D remains unclear. Germline CDR1 and CDR2: SGHAT and FQNNGV. The V and J ends lost 3 bases and 5 bases respectively, with 13 bases between them. The CDR3 has 14 residues. CDR3 coding DNA: TGTGCCAGCAGCTTGGGTGACGGAGGGACTGAAGCTTTCTTT. Encoded protein: CASSLGDGGTEAFF.

V usage is TRBV2 and J usage is TRBJ1-4, with no clear D. CDR3 size: 14 residues. Germline-derived CDR1 and CDR2 are SNHLY and FYNNEI. Trimming took off 4 bases at V and 5 bases at J, with 11 bases between the two ends. CDR3 bases: TGTGCCAGCAGTGCAGCACGGGGAAATGAAAAACTGTTTTTT. Residues: CASSAARGNEKLFF. The whole variable domain, remainder taken from reference TRBV2 and TRBJ1-4, is EPEVTQTPSHQVTQMGQEVILRCVPISNHLYFYWYRQILGQKVEFLVSFYNNEISEKSEIFDDQFSVERPDGSNFTLKIRSTKLEDSAMYFCASSAARGNEKLFFGSGTQLSVL.